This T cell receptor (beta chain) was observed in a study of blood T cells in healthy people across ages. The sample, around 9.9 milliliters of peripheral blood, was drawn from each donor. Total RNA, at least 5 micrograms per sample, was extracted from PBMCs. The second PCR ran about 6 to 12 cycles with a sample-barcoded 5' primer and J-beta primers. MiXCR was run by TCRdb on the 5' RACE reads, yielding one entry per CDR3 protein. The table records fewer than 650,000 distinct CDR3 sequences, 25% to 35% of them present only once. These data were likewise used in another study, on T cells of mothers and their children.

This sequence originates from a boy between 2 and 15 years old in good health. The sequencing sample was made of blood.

The CDR3 sequence is CASSLSGLALEQYF. The CDR3 DNA reads TGTGCCAGCAGCTTGTCGGGACTAGCTCTCGAGCAGTACTTC. The chain uses TRBV7-9 and TRBJ2-5; 9 nucleotides agree with TRBD2. The J call may be faulty, since TRBJ2-7 better matches the DNA end. The germline V gene has CDR1 SEHNR and CDR2 FQNEAQ (reference sequence). This CDR3 is built from 14 residues.